This T cell receptor (beta chain) was sequenced for a study of blood T cell repertoires in COVID-19. Overall study context: From the United States, Italy and Spain came samples of acute and convalescent COVID-19. The cDNA or gDNA used as material had been derived from T cells, B-cell-depleted T cells, or PBMCs.

Germline-derived CDR1 and CDR2 are SGHTA and FQGNSA. V lost 1 base and J lost 2; bases outside the gene matches: 1. CDR3 length: 15 residues. Original methodology: Reference gene primer amplification yielded estimated nucleated cell counts. Here immunoSEQ multiplex PCR was the method, and the copy in TCRdb shows in-frame clones only, minus some. D and trimming were read from the DNA, whereas the V and J calls and clone size are those reported in that table. This sample has about 29,000 clones; roughly nine tenths occur once, and the top ten carry 24%. V and J are TRBV7-2 and TRBJ2-3, with 9 bases identical to TRBD2. Sequencing was done on a sample of peripheral blood. The receptor was isolated from a human donor with active COVID-19. The donor label of this sample is uncertain. The CDR3 nucleotides read TGTGCCAGCAGCTTAGTAGCGGGGGACACAGATACGCAGTATTTT. Amino acid sequence: CASSLVAGDTDTQYF. The full variable domain, with the rest looked up from reference TRBV7-2 and TRBJ2-3, is GAGVSQSPSNKVTEKGKDVELRCDPISGHTALYWYRQSLGQGLEFLIYFQGNSAPDKSGLPSDRFSAERTGGSVSTLTIQRTQQEDSAVYLCASSLVAGDTDTQYFGPGTRLTVL.